The T cell receptor (beta chain) described here comes from a study of shared clonotypes between healthy human individuals. The overall study: A couple of women and a few men aged 18 to 49 served as donors. Regarding the study as a whole: Some naive CD4 clonotypes, about 5.5%, turned up in common across several donors.

This CDR3 comprises 15 residues. Method: immunoSEQ multiplex PCR; TCRdb's copy keeps in-frame clones and lacks some. The table includes under 2,500,000 clones, more than 90% detected once. To note about this clone: Antigen specificity is unknown.

This rearrangement joins TRBV21-1 to TRBJ2-5; TRBD1 reflects the table's D call only, with no check against the DNA. TRBV21-1 is noted as a pseudogene. The receptor was derived from a man younger than 30 in good health. Sequenced material: naive CD4+ T cells sorted from blood. Subset here: CD45RA+ positively selected. In DNA, the CDR3 is TGTGCCAGCAGATTACCCAACAGGGGGCTTACGACCCAGTACTTC. As protein: CASRLPNRGLTTQYF.